Below, 8 T cell receptor beta chains from the same sample are listed, as sequenced in a study of identical twins. TCRdb passed the 5' RACE reads through MiXCR, listing each CDR3 protein once. The data show 1.5 million or so distinct CDR3 sequences, less than 40% seen once. Sequences were obtained from cord blood. These TCRs come from a newborn girl in good health.

The chain employs TRBV11-2 and TRBJ2-3; no clear D gene. The germline V and J ends were trimmed by 1 base and 7 bases, with 9 bases remaining between them. Per germline, CDR1 SGHAT and CDR2 FQNNGV. This CDR3 comprises 13 residues. Here the CDR3 DNA reads TGTGCCAGCAGCTTAGCTCACGCCTATACGCAGTATTTT. Translated: CASSLAHAYTQYF.

This clonotype came up a few times. The rearrangement joins TRBV12-3 or TRBV12-4 to TRBJ2-7, with 7 bases aligning to TRBD2. There are 16 residues in the CDR3. Losses at the gene ends were 1 base for V and 1 base for J; bases not matched to a gene: 7. CDR3 DNA: TGTGCCAGCAGTTTAGAGTGGGGAGGGACTTCCTACGAGCAGTACTTC. Its protein product is CASSLEWGGTSYEQYF.

This clonotype has just a few counts. The V gene is TRBV5-1, the J gene TRBJ2-1; D is uncertain. The V gene lost 3 bases and the J gene lost 0 bases, with 10 bases spanning the gap. The length of the CDR3 is 15 residues. CDR1 and CDR2 from the germline V gene are SGHRS and YFSETQ. CDR3 sequence reads: CASSWGAVSYNEQFF. In DNA form, the CDR3 reads TGCGCCAGCAGCTGGGGTGCAGTCTCCTACAATGAGCAGTTCTTC.

Only a few counts were recorded for this clonotype. CDR3 sequence reads: CASSLTGEEEKLFF. In DNA form, the CDR3 reads TGCGCCAGCAGCTTGACAGGGGAGGAAGAAAAACTGTTTTTT. The V call is TRBV5-1, the J call TRBJ1-4; TRBD1 matches at 7 bases. The germline CDR1 and CDR2 sequences are SGHRS and YFSETQ. The CDR3 runs 14 residues. Trimming at V came to 1 base and at J to 8 bases, leaving 5 bases not matched to a gene.

This clonotype was recorded once. Since no conserved phenylalanine or tryptophan closes the CDR3, a read error is the likely cause. The chain employs TRBV3-1 and TRBJ2-4; D unclear. The J call is doubtful: the DNA matches TRBJ2-5 better. The CDR3 has 11 amino acids. Per the germline V gene, CDR1 is LGHDT and CDR2 is YNNKEL (reference sequence). The CDR3 DNA reads as TGTGCCAGCAGCCAGGCTGAGACCCAGTACTTG. Protein: CASSQAETQYL.

This clonotype has just a few counts. The gene calls are TRBV28 and TRBJ2-1; possibly TRBD2 for D (6 bases). The CDR3 has 16 amino acids. V lost 7 bases to trimming and J lost 0 bases, with 16 bases between them. Germline CDR1 MDHEN, CDR2 SYDVKM. CDR3 sequence reads: CASTSIAEGSYNEQFF. The CDR3 DNA sequence: TGTGCCAGCACGTCAATAGCGGAAGGCTCCTACAATGAGCAGTTCTTC. The complete variable domain, with remaining parts taken from reference TRBV28 and TRBJ2-1, reads DVKVTQSSRYLVKRTGEKVFLECVQDMDHENMFWYRQDPGLGLRLIYFSYDVKMKEKGDIPEGYSVSREKKERFSLILESASTNQTSMYLCASTSIAEGSYNEQFFGPGTRLTVL.

Of note for this clonotype: A read error is possible here, since a much larger clone lies one base away. The rearrangement joins TRBV12-3 or TRBV12-4 to TRBJ2-1; TRBD2 might be the D (5 bases). This CDR3 comprises 13 residues. CDR3 loop: CASSKTRNNGQFF. The DNA for the CDR3 is TGTGCCAGCAGTAAAACTAGGAACAATGGGCAGTTCTTC.

This rearrangement joins TRBV12-3 or TRBV12-4 to TRBJ1-6; D gene unclear. The ends were cut back, 5 bases at V and 16 bases at J, with 18 bases in the middle. The CDR3 runs to 13 residues. This chain's CDR3 is CASSRATVQSLHF. The CDR3 DNA sequence: TGTGCCAGCAGTAGAGCGACCGTTCAGAGTCTCCACTTT.